The 18 T cell receptor beta chains below all came from one sample that was sequenced in a study of control samples from healthy donors and cancer patients. TCRdb keeps only in-frame clones here, not all; method: immunoSEQ multiplex PCR. Of around 90,000 clones detected, around four fifths appear once; the ten largest clones hold 15% to 20%. The sequenced sample was blood. The receptors derive from a young man in good health.

The V and J genes are TRBV19 and TRBJ2-4; possible D gene TRBD1, 5 bases. Germline loops: CDR1 LNHDA, CDR2 SQIVND (reference sequence). V lost 5 bases and J 3 bases, leaving 14 bases between the germline ends. This CDR3 has 15 residues. This CDR3 is CASSQRREGKNIQYF. For the CDR3, the DNA is TGTGCCAGTAGTCAACGCAGGGAAGGCAAAAACATTCAGTACTTC.

On this clone itself: The same CDR3 is also encoded by other DNA sequences in this sample. V gene TRBV19 combines with J gene TRBJ1-5, with D hard to call. Germline V lookup: CDR1 LNHDA, CDR2 SQIVND (reference sequence). Trimming left V 8 bases short and J 3 bases short, with 8 bases between. The CDR3 contains 12 residues. CDR3 nucleotides: TGTGCCAGTCGTGGCCCCAATCAGCCCCAGCATTTT. Amino acid sequence: CASRGPNQPQHF.

The V and J genes are TRBV10-3 and TRBJ2-1; D might be TRBD2 (5 bases). This CDR3 has 14 amino acids. Germline CDR1 ENHRY, CDR2 SYGVKD. With 0 bases removed from V and 10 bases from J, the gap between germline ends came to 13 bases. The DNA of the CDR3 is TGTGCCATCAGTGAGTCCCAACGGACTGGCGAGCAGTTCTTC. The encoded protein is CAISESQRTGEQFF.

The chain recombines TRBV28 with TRBJ1-5, with 10 bases identical to TRBD1. CDR3 length: 18 amino acids. Trimming cost V 4 bases and J 0 bases; bases outside gene matches: 9. Germline lookup yields CDR1 MDHEN and CDR2 SYDVKM. This CDR3 is CASSSGTGVRRSNQPQHF. DNA of the CDR3: TGTGCCAGCAGTTCCGGGACAGGGGTCAGGCGTAGCAATCAGCCCCAGCATTTT.

This clone was seen a handful of times. This chain uses TRBV7-9 with TRBJ1-3, with a possible D match to TRBD1 (5 bases). CDR1 is SEHNR, CDR2 FQNEAQ, per germline (reference sequence). Trimming took off 5 bases at V and 0 bases at J, with 11 bases between the two ends. The CDR3 extends over 15 amino acids. CDR3 DNA sequence: TGTGCCAGCAGCCGGGACGGGAGCTCTGGAAACACCATATATTTT. Protein sequence: CASSRDGSSGNTIYF.

To note about this clone: Within the sample, other DNA sequences also encode this same CDR3. The rearrangement uses TRBV7-3 and TRBJ1-1; perhaps TRBD1 as D (5 bases). The CDR3 has 14 residues. Trimming pared 1 base from V and 4 bases from J, leaving 10 bases between. Germline V gene data show CDR1 as SGHTA and CDR2 as FQGTGA. The DNA of the CDR3 is TGTGCCAGCAGCTTAAAGGGGTGGGGCACTGAAGCTTTCTTT. Its translation: CASSLKGWGTEAFF.

This clone was observed once. The chain recombines TRBV11-1 with TRBJ2-7; weak D call: TRBD1 (5 bases). Germline CDR1 and CDR2: SGHAT and FQDESV (reference sequence). Trimming pared 5 bases from V and 2 bases from J, leaving 13 bases between. This CDR3 is 14 amino acids long. CDR3 protein: CASSTNTGAYEQYF. The CDR3 DNA reads as TGTGCCAGCAGCACTAACACAGGAGCCTACGAGCAGTACTTC.

V is TRBV5-1 and J is TRBJ2-3; D may match TRBD1 or TRBD2 (5 bases each). CDR3 length: 15 residues. V lost 1 base to trimming and J lost 2 bases, with 11 bases between them. CDR1 is SGHRS, CDR2 YFSETQ, per germline. CDR3 in amino acids: CASSLRGLHTDTQYF. In DNA, the CDR3 is TGCGCCAGCAGCTTGCGGGGCCTCCACACAGATACGCAGTATTTT.

J is TRBJ2-5 and V is TRBV29-1; 7 bases agree with TRBD2. This CDR3 has 13 amino acids. J was trimmed by 5 bases and V by 8 bases; bases with no gene match: 11. Germline V gene sequence: CDR1 SQVTM, CDR2 ANQGSEA. CDR3 loop: CSITSAGGETQYF. Here the CDR3 DNA reads TGCAGCATAACTAGCGCCGGAGGGGAGACCCAGTACTTC.

The V and J genes are TRBV3-1 (or the pseudogene TRBV3-2) and TRBJ2-3; D possibly corresponds to TRBD2 (5 bases). CDR1 is LGHDT, CDR2 YNNKEL, per germline (reference sequence). V was shortened by 2 bases and J by 4 bases, with 7 bases between the two germline ends. CDR3 size: 13 residues. CDR3 region: CASSQLGADTQYF. CDR3 coding DNA: TGTGCCAGCAGCCAACTGGGAGCAGATACGCAGTATTTT.

The chain joins TRBV18 to TRBJ1-5; no definite D call. The CDR3 consists of 16 residues. Germline V lookup: CDR1 KGHSH, CDR2 LQKENI. V lost 5 bases, J lost 2 bases, and 16 bases lay in between. CDR3 protein: CASSEVGGPRNQPQHF. As DNA, the CDR3 is TGTGCCAGCTCAGAGGTCGGCGGGCCGCGCAATCAGCCCCAGCATTTT. Full variable domain (remainder filled in from reference TRBV18 and TRBJ1-5): NAGVMQNPRHLVRRRGQEARLRCSPMKGHSHVYWYRQLPEEGLKFMVYLQKENIIDESGMPKERFSAEFPKEGPSILRIQQVVRGDSAAYFCASSEVGGPRNQPQHFGDGTRLSIL.

J is TRBJ2-5 and V is TRBV6-5; 8 nucleotides agree with TRBD1. The CDR3 sequence is 16 residues long. The germline gives CDR1 MNHEY, CDR2 SVGAGI. Trimming took 0 bases from V and 2 from J; bases not matched to a gene: 5. CDR3 protein: CASSYSVGTGQETQYF. CDR3 nucleotides: TGTGCCAGCAGTTACTCGGTCGGGACAGGACAAGAGACCCAGTACTTC.

The rearrangement uses TRBV29-1 and TRBJ1-1; no reliable D call. The CDR3 totals 12 residues. V lost 8 bases and J 7 bases, leaving 17 bases between the germline ends. Germline V gene data show CDR1 as SQVTM and CDR2 as ANQGSEA. DNA for the CDR3: TGCAGCATACGGTCGGGGTATAATGAAGCTTTCTTT. This translates into CSIRSGYNEAFF.

The V call is TRBV5-1, the J call TRBJ2-7, with 11 bases fitting TRBD2. The CDR3 runs to 18 residues. J lost 0 bases, V lost 3 bases, and 11 bases had no gene match. Per the germline V gene, CDR1 is SGHRS and CDR2 is YFSETQ. CDR3 residues: CASSWALSGGDYSYEQYF. CDR3 DNA sequence: TGCGCCAGCAGCTGGGCTCTTAGCGGGGGGGACTACTCCTACGAGCAGTACTTC.

The J gene is TRBJ1-6, the V gene TRBV30; 8 bases align to TRBD1. J gave up 5 bases and V 7 bases, and 10 bases lay outside the gene matches. The CDR3 covers 15 residues. The germline V gene encodes CDR1 GTSNPN and CDR2 SVGIG (reference sequence). The CDR3 DNA follows: TGTGCCTCAAACGGACAGGGCGCAGATAATTCACCCCTCCACTTT. As protein: CASNGQGADNSPLHF.

The rearrangement links TRBV12-3 or TRBV12-4 to TRBJ2-7; TRBD2 is a possible D gene (5 bases). CDR3 length: 12 residues. V gave up 3 bases and J gave up 7 bases, with 10 bases separating them. The CDR3 DNA reads as TGTGCCAGCAGTTTCACGGGAAATGAGCAGTACTTC. It is translated as CASSFTGNEQYF.

This chain uses TRBV5-1 with TRBJ1-3; D gene ambiguous. V shed 5 bases and J shed 3 bases, with 6 bases lying between them. Germline CDR1 reads SGHRS; CDR2 reads YFSETQ. The length of the CDR3 is 12 residues. CDR3 in amino acids: CASRDGGNTIYF. CDR3 nucleotides: TGCGCCAGCAGGGACGGTGGAAACACCATATATTTT.

The chain couples TRBV11-2 to TRBJ2-3; 9 bases map to TRBD1. Germline V gene data show CDR1 as SGHAT and CDR2 as FQNNGV. The trim removed 5 bases at V and 4 bases at J, leaving 7 bases unmatched. The CDR3 contains 15 residues. The CDR3 DNA is TGTGCCAGCAGCCTAGGACAGGGGCAGGCAGATACGCAGTATTTT. This sequence encodes CASSLGQGQADTQYF.